This entry is about one T cell receptor (beta chain). TCRdb re-called the reads through MiXCR, storing one row per CDR3 protein. The sample lists around 440,000 distinct CDR3 sequences; around 10% were seen once. CDR1 LNHDA and CDR2 SQIVND come from the germline V gene (reference sequence). Trimming removed 1 base from V and 0 bases from J, with 22 bases in between. The CDR3 totals 20 residues. This entry is derived from a study of T cell repertoires in cytomegalovirus infection. The sample comprised PBMCs. The clonotype was recovered from a human donor in good health (CMV status not recorded). Some clones in this sample may be carry-over from other donors' samples. The V and J genes are TRBV19 and TRBJ1-3; perhaps TRBD1 as D (5 bases). CDR3 nucleotides: TGTGCCAGTAGTATAGGGTCCCGGCCAGGGATCCCTAGCTCTGGAAACACCATATATTTT. Protein product: CASSIGSRPGIPSSGNTIYF.